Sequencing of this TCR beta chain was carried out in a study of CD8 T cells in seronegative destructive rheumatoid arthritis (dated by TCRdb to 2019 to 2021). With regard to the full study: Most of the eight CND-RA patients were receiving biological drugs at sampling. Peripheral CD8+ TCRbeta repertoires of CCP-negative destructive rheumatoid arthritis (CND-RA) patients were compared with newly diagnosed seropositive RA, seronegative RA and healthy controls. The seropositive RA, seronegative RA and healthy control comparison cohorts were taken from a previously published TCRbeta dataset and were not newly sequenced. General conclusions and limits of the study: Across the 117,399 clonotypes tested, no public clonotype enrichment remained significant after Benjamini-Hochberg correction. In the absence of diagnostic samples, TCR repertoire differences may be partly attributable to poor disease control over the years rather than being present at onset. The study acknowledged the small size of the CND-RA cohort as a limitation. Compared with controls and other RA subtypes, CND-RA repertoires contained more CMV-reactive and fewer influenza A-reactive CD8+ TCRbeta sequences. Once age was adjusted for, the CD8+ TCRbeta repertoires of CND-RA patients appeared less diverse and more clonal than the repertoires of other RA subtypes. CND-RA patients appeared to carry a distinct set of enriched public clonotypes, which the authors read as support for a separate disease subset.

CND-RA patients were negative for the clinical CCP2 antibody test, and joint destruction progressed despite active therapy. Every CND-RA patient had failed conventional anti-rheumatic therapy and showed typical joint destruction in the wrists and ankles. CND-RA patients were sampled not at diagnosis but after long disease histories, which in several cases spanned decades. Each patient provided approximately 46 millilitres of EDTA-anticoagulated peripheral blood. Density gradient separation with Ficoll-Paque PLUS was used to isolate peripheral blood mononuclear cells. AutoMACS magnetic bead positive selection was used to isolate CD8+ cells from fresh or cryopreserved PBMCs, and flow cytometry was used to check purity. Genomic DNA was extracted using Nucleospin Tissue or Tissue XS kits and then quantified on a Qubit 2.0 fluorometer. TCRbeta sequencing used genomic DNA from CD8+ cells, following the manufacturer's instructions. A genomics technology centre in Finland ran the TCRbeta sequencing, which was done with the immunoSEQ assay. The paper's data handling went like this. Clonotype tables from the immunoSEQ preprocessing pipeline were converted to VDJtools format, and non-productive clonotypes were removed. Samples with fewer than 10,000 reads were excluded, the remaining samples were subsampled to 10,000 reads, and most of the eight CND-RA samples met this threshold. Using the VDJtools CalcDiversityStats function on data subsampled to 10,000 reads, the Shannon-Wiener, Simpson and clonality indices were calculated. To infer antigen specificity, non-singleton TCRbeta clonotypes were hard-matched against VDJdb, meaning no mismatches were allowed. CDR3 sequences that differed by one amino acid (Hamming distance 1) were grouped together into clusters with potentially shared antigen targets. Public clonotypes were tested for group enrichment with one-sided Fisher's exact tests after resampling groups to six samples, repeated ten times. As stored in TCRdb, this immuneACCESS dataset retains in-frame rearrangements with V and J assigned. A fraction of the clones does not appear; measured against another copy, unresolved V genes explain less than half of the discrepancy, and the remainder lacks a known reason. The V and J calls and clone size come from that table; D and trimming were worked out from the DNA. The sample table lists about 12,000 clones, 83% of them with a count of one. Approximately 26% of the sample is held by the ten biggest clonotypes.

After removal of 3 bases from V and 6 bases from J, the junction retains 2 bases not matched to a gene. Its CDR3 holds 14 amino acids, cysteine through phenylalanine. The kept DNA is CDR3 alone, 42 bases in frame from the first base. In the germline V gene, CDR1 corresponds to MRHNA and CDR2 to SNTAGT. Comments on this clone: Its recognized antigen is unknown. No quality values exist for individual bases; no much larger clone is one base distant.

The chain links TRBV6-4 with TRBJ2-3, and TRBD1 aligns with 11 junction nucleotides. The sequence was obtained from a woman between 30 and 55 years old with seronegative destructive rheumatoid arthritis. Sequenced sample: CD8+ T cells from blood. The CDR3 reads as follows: CASSEGQGADTQYF. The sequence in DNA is TGTGCCAGCAGTGAAGGACAGGGGGCGGATACGCAGTATTTT.